In this sample, the clone carrying this T cell receptor beta chain turned up a few times. Each sample had at least 7 million PBMCs isolated. Alongside a J-beta primer mix, a sample-barcoded 5' primer served in a second PCR lasting roughly 7 to 12 cycles. TCRdb passed the 5' RACE reads through MiXCR, listing each CDR3 protein once. Here the sample spans 750,000 to 950,000 distinct CDR3 sequences, more than 25% being singletons. The data stem from a study of blood T cells in healthy people across ages. About the study: With template switching, about one barcoded beta molecule was captured per two T cells.

Germline CDR1 MDHEN, CDR2 SYDVKM. This CDR3 has 16 residues. The V end was cut by 5 bases, the J end by 9 bases, with 23 bases between. The same specimen was also included in a second study, on T cells of mothers and their children. From that study: Sample barcodes and 2-4 random nucleotides came from the second PCR's M1S primer.

The chain has TRBV28 and TRBJ2-4; maybe TRBD2 (6 bases). The sequenced sample was blood. The clonotype was recovered from a boy under 18 in good health. The CDR3 DNA is TGTGCCAGCAGTCCTCGGCGGGAACGGGACGGAGGCATTCAGTACTTC. This sequence encodes CASSPRRERDGGIQYF.